This T cell receptor beta chain is drawn from a study of response to subunit inactivated influenza vaccine. CDR3 length equals 17 residues. The germline gives CDR1 MGHRA, CDR2 YSYEKL. The germline V and J ends were trimmed by 2 bases and 2 bases, with 18 bases remaining between them. MiXCR, run by TCRdb on the RT-PCR reads, gives a single entry per CDR3 protein. The sample records 650,000 to 800,000 distinct CDR3 sequences, 11% to 15% being singletons. This clonotype has a handful of counts. This chain links TRBV4-1 with TRBJ2-5, with D unclear. The receptor's source is a middle-aged man who received an inactivated influenza vaccine. The material sequenced was PBMCs from blood, taken approximately 15 days before vaccination. The CDR3 sequence is CASSQRATIYGQETQYF. The CDR3 DNA sequence: TGCGCCAGCAGCCAAAGAGCCACAATCTACGGGCAAGAGACCCAGTACTTC.